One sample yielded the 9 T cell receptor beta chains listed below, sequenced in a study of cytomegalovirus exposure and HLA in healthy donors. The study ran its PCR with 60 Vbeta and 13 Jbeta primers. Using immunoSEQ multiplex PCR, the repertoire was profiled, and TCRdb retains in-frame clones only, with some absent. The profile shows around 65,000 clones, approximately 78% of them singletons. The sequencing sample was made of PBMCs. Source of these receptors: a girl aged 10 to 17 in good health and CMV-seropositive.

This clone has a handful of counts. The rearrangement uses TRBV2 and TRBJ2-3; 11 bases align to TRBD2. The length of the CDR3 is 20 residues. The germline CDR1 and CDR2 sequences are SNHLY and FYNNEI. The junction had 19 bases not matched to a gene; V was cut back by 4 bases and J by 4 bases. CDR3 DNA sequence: TGTGCCAGCAGTGTAGTCATGGCGACTAGCGGGAACCCCGGGGCAGATACGCAGTATTTT. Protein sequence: CASSVVMATSGNPGADTQYF.

The CDR3 spells CASSSGQTNEKLFF. In nucleotides, the CDR3 is TGTGCCAGCAGTTCGGGACAGACTAATGAAAAACTGTTTTTT. J is TRBJ1-4 and V is TRBV28; 7 positions match TRBD1. Germline V CDR1 and CDR2: MDHEN, SYDVKM. The CDR3 is 14 amino acids. V dropped 4 bases and J dropped 2; count of bases not matched to a gene: 1. The full variable domain, with the rest looked up from reference TRBV28 and TRBJ1-4, is DVKVTQSSRYLVKRTGEKVFLECVQDMDHENMFWYRQDPGLGLRLIYFSYDVKMKEKGDIPEGYSVSREKKERFSLILESASTNQTSMYLCASSSGQTNEKLFFGSGTQLSVL.

The chain's CDR3 is CAWSGTGRGGGYTF. CDR3 DNA: TGTGCCTGGAGTGGGACGGGAAGGGGGGGCGGCTACACCTTC. The chain is built from TRBV30 and TRBJ1-2, with D perhaps matching TRBD1 (6 bases). Germline CDR1 reads GTSNPN; CDR2 reads SVGIG (reference sequence). V was cut by 1 base and J by 8 bases, with 17 bases left in between. The CDR3 runs 14 residues.

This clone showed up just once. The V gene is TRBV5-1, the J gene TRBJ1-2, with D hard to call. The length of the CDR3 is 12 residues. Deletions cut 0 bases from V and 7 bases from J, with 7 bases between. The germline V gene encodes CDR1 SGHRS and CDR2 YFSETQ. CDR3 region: CASSLEGGGYTF. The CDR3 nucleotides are TGCGCCAGCAGCTTGGAAGGCGGTGGCTACACCTTC.

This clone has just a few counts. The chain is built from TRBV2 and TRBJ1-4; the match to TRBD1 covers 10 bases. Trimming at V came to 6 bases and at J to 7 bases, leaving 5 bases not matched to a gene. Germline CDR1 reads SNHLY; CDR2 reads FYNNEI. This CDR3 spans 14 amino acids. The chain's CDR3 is CASSLTGGGEKLFF. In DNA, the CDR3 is TGTGCCAGCAGCTTGACAGGGGGCGGTGAAAAACTGTTTTTT. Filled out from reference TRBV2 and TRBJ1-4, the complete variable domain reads EPEVTQTPSHQVTQMGQEVILRCVPISNHLYFYWYRQILGQKVEFLVSFYNNEISEKSEIFDDQFSVERPDGSNFTLKIRSTKLEDSAMYFCASSLTGGGEKLFFGSGTQLSVL.

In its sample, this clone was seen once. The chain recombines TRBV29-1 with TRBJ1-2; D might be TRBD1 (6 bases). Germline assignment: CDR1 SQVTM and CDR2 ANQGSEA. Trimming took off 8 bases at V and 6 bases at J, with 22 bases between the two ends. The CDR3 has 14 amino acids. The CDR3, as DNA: TGCAGCTCCCGGGACACAGATCCTGCGGATGGCTACACCTTC. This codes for CSSRDTDPADGYTF. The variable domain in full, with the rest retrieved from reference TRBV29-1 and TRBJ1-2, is SAVISQKPSRDICQRGTSLTIQCQVDSQVTMMFWYRQQPGQSLTLIATANQGSEATYESGFVIDKFPISRPNLTFSTLTVSNMSPEDSSIYLCSSRDTDPADGYTFGSGTRLTVV.

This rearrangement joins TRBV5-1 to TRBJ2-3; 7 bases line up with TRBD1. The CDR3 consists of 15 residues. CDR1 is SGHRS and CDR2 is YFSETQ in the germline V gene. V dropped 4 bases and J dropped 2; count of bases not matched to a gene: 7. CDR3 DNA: TGCGCCAGCAGCCACCCGAAGGGGGCCACAGATACGCAGTATTTT. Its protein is CASSHPKGATDTQYF.

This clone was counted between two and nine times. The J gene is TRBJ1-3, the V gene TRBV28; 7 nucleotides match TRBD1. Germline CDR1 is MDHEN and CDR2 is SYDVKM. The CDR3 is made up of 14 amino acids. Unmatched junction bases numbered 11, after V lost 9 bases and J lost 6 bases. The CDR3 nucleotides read TGTGCCAGTGGTTGGTCGACAGGGCCAAACACCATATATTTT. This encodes CASGWSTGPNTIYF.

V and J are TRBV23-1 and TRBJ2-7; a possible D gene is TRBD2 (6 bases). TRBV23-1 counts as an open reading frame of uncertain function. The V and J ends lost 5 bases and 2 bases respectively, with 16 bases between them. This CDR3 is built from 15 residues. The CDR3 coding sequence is TGCGCCAGCAGTACTTACGGAGGGTGGCCCTACGAGCAGTACTTC. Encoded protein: CASSTYGGWPYEQYF.